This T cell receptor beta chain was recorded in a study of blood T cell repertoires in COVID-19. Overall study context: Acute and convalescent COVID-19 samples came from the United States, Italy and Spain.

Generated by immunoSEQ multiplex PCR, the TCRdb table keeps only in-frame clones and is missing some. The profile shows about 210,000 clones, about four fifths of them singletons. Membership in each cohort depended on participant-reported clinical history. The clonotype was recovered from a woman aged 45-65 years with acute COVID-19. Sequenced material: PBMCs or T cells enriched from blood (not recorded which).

CDR3: CAISDLGLDMYNEQFF. The CDR3 coding sequence is TGTGCCATCAGTGATCTTGGACTAGATATGTACAATGAGCAGTTCTTC. The chain has TRBV10-3 and TRBJ2-1; the match to TRBD2 covers 7 bases. V lost 3 bases, J lost 4 bases, and 9 bases stayed unmatched. Germline V gives CDR1 ENHRY, CDR2 SYGVKD. The CDR3 totals 16 residues.